A single TCR beta chain is shown here with its context. What antigen it recognizes has not been identified. Base qualities are not recorded, but no much larger clone differs from it by a single base. TCRbeta CDR3 regions were amplified from genomic DNA using the immunoSEQ Assay, a bias-controlled multiplex PCR. As for how the authors treated the data: Within the assay, amplification of reference gene primers was used to estimate how many nucleated cells each sample contained. To quantify the absolute abundance of each unique TCRbeta CDR3 rearrangement, sequence reads were collapsed and filtered. For each sample, productive Simpson clonality was calculated by taking the square root of Simpson's diversity index across productive rearrangements. TCRdb carries this immuneACCESS record with in-frame sequences only. Its versions omit some clonotypes, under half of them owing to an unresolved V gene in the studies checked, with the rest unexplained. V and J calls and clone size follow that table, whereas D and trimming were derived from the DNA. Here the sample has 250,000 to 350,000 clones; 89% occur a single time. About 12% of the sample goes to the ten largest clones.

This sample is part of a study of blood T cell repertoires in COVID-19 (dated by TCRdb to the early 2020s). With regard to the full study: Samples from collaborators originated in the United States, Italy and Spain and spanned both the acute and convalescent phases of COVID-19. The prospective study material was composed of cDNA or gDNA derived from T cells, B-cell-depleted T cells, or PBMCs. Deeply sampled blood TCRbeta repertoires from subjects exposed to, actively infected with, or recovered from COVID-19 were included in the dataset. The repertoires were released in a freely available public database meant as a resource for research on the immune response to SARS-CoV-2. Samples came from the ongoing ImmuneRACE study (first 160 participants) plus 1,254 subjects from 6 global collaborators. The sample metadata nearly always contained a de-identified subject ID, COVID-19 status, age in years and sex. Where available, HLA class I and class II types were obtained from metadata supplied by the sample provider rather than from assay-based typing. Here is what the overall study found, with its caveats: The quantity of clinical and demographic metadata differed by source and by participant and was supplied without curation.

Collaborating institutions collected whole blood in K2EDTA tubes following their own protocols. Collaborator samples were shipped for TCRbeta analysis as frozen whole blood, isolated PBMCs, or DNA extracted from either sample type. The germline V and J ends show losses of 3 bases and 6 bases respectively, and no gene match explains 4 bases of the junction. The germline V gene yields KGHSH for CDR1 and LQKENI for CDR2. The CDR3 runs 14 amino acids, cysteine and phenylalanine included. Kept here is only the CDR3 DNA, which spans 42 bases and is read in frame from base 1. Rearrangement joined TRBV18 to TRBJ2-2; TRBD2 agrees with 7 junctional bases. Material for sequencing was peripheral blood. This TCR was sampled from a woman aged 60-70 years with acute or convalescent COVID-19. At the DNA level, the sequence is TGTGCCAGCTCACCGCGGGAGTTAGCCGGGGAGCTGTTTTTT. This translates into CASSPRELAGELFF.